The clone carrying this TCR beta chain was seen ten or more times. Exclusion criteria comprised other autoimmune diseases, uncontrolled infections, pregnancy or lactation in patients. This sample was included in a study of Graves' ophthalmopathy and Graves' hyperthyroidism. V dropped 6 bases and J dropped 9 bases, with 14 bases sitting between them. This CDR3 contains 12 residues. The study amplified TCR beta CDR3 regions using RNA transcripts. Scientists carried out first-round RT-PCR using HTBI primers and then a second-round multiplex PCR. TCRdb itself ran the multiplex PCR reads through MiXCR, one entry per CDR3 protein. The sample has more than 300,000 distinct CDR3 sequences; 17% are singletons.

The source is an adult woman with stable Graves' hyperthyroidism. The sample consisted of peripheral blood. The V and J genes are TRBV12-3 or TRBV12-4 and TRBJ1-2; perhaps TRBD1 as D (6 bases). The CDR3 region has the DNA TGTGCCAGCAGCTCCTCCAGGGGCCGCTACACCTTC. Translation gives CASSSSRGRYTF.